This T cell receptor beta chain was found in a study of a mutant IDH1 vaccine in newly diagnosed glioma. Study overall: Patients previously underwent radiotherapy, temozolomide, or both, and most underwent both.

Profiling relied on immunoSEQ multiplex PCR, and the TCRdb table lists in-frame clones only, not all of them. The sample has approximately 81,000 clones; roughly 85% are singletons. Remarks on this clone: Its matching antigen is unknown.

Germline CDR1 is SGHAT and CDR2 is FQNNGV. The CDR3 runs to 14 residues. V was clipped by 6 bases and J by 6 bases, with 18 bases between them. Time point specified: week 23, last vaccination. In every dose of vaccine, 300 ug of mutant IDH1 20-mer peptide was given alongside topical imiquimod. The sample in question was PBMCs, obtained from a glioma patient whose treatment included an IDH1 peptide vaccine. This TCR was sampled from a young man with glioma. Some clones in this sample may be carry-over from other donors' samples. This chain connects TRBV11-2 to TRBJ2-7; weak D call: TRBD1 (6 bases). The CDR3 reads CASRGAPRELEQYF. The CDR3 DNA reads TGTGCCAGCAGGGGGGCACCTCGGGAACTCGAGCAGTACTTC.